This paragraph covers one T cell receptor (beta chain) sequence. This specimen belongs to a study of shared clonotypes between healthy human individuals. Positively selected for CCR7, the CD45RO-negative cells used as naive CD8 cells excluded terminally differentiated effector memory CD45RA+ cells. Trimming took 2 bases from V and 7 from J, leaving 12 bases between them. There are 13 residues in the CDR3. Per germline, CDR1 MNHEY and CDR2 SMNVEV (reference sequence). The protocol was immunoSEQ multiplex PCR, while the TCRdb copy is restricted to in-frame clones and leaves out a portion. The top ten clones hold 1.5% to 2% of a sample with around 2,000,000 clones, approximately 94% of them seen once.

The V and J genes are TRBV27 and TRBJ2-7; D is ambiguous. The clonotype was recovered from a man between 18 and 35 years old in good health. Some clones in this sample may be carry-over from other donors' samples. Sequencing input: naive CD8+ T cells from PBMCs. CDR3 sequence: CASSLSFSEEQYF. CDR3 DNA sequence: TGTGCCAGCAGTTTAAGTTTTTCGGAGGAGCAGTACTTC.